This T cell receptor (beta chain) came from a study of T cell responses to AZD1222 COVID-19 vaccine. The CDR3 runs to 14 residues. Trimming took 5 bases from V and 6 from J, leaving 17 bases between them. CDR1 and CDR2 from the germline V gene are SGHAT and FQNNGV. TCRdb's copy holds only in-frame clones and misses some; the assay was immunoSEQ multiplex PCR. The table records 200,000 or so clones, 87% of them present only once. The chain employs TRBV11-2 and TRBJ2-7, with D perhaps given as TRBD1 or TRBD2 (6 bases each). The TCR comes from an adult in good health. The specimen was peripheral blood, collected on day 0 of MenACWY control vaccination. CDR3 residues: CASSPSQGRFEQYF. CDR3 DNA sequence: TGTGCCAGCAGCCCTAGTCAGGGGAGGTTCGAGCAGTACTTC.